This TCR beta chain was identified in a study of cytomegalovirus exposure and HLA in healthy donors. Study-level findings and limits: Most TCR sequences showed up rarely, but some public TCRs showed up in many donors.

The PCR had 60 Vbeta and 13 Jbeta primers. Generated by immunoSEQ multiplex PCR, the TCRdb table keeps only in-frame clones and is missing some. The table records more than 70,000 clones, under 85% of them present only once. On this clone itself: Its antigen is as yet unknown.

The TCR sequence derives from a boy younger than 18 in good health and CMV-seronegative. The specimen sequenced was PBMCs.

The CDR3 DNA sequence: TGCGCCAGCAGCCAAGGGGCAGGGGATCAGCCCCAGCATTTT. It is translated as CASSQGAGDQPQHF. The chain has TRBV4-1 and TRBJ1-5; the D gene is possibly TRBD1 (6 bases). Germline V lookup: CDR1 MGHRA, CDR2 YSYEKL. This CDR3 contains 14 residues. V was clipped by 1 base and J by 5 bases, with 9 bases between them.